The clone carrying this T cell receptor (beta chain) was seen repeatedly, ten times or more. Its antigen is still unknown. This sample was included in a study of human T cells and chemical hapten exposure. Study-wide points: Sensitization with DPC brought no change to TCRs above 1 in 1000 in frequency. Donors, who had alopecia, may show an immune response that differs from healthy people's.

Documented time point: patch test 2, 6 weeks after DPC sensitization. Treatment defined: therapeutic diphenylcyclopropenone sensitization with weekly scalp DPC. Per germline, CDR1 SGHRS and CDR2 YFSETQ. CDR3 length equals 14 residues. V gave up 0 bases and J gave up 9 bases; unmatched junction bases: 5. The library put unique molecular identifiers onto individual cDNA molecules. A single record per CDR3 protein comes from TCRdb applying MiXCR to the RACE reads. This table has 100,000 or so distinct CDR3 sequences, 9.5% to 11% appearing once. The sample was whole blood, taken in connection with sensitization to the hapten diphenylcyclopropenone (DPC). The chain is built from TRBV5-1 and TRBJ2-1, with 8 bases lining up with TRBD2. The sequence was obtained from a man aged 40-50 years with alopecia areata. Some clones in this sample may be carry-over from other donors' samples. In nucleotides, the CDR3 is TGCGCCAGCAGCTTGGGAAGCGGGAGTGGTGAGCAGTTCTTC. This sequence encodes CASSLGSGSGEQFF.